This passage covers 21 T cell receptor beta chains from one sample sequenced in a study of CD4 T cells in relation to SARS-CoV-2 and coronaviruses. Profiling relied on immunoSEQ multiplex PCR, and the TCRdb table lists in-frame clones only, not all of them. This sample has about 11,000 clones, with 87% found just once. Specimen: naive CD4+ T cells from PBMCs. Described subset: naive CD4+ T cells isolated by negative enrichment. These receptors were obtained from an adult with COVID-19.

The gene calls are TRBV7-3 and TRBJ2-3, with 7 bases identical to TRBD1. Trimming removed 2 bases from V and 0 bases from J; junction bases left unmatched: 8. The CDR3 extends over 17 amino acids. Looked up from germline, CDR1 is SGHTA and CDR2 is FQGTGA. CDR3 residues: CASSLYGTDSSTDTQYF. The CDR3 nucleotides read TGTGCCAGCAGCTTATACGGGACAGACTCTAGCACAGATACGCAGTATTTT.

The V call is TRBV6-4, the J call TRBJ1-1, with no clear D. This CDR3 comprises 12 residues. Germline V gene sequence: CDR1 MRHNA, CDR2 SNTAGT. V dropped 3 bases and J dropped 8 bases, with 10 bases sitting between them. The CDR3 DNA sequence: TGTGCCAGCAGTGATCTTGGTGGAGAAGCTTTCTTT. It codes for CASSDLGGEAFF.

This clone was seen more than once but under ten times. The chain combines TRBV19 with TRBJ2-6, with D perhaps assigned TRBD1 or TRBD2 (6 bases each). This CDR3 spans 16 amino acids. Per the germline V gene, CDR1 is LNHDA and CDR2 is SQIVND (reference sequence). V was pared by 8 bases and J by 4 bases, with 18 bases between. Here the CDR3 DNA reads TGTGCCAGTGCGAGGGGGGCCCTCGTAGGGGCCAACGTCCTGACTTTC. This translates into CASARGALVGANVLTF.

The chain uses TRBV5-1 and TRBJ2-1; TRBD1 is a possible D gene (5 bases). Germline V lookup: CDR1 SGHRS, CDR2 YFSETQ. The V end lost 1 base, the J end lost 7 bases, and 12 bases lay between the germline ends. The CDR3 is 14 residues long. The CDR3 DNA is TGCGCCAGCAGCTTGCAGGGCTTCCCAAATGAGCAGTTCTTC. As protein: CASSLQGFPNEQFF.

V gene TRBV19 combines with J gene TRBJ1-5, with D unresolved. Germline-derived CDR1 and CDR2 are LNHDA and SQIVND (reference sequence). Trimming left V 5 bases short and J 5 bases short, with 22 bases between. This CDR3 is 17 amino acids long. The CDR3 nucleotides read TGTGCCAGTAGTCTTCGAAAAGGGCAGGTTACCGATCAGCCCCAGCATTTT. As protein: CASSLRKGQVTDQPQHF.

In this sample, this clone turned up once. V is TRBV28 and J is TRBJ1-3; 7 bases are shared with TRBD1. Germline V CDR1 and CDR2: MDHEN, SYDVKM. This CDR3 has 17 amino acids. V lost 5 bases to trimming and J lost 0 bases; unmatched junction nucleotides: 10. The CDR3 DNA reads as TGTGCCAGCAGTGTAAGACAGGGTCTAACCTCTGGAAACACCATATATTTT. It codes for CASSVRQGLTSGNTIYF.

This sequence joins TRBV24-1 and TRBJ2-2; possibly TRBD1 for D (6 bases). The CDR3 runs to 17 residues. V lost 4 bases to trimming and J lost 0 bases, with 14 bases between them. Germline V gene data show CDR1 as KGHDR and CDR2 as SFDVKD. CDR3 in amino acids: CATSDIQGSPNTGELFF. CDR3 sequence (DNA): TGTGCCACCAGTGACATTCAGGGGTCCCCGAACACCGGGGAGCTGTTTTTT.

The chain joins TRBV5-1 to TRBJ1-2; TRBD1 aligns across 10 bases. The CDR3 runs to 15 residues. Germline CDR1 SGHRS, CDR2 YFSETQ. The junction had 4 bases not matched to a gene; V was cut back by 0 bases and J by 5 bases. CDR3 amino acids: CASSLGQGARYGYTF. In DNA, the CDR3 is TGCGCCAGCAGCTTGGGACAGGGGGCTCGATATGGCTACACCTTC.

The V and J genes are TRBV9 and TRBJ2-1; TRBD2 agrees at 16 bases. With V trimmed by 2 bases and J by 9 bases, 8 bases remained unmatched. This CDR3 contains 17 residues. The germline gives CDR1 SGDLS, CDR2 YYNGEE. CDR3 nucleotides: TGTGCCAGCAGCGTCGGGACTAGCGGGGGGGCGGCAAGTGAGCAGTTCTTC. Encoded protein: CASSVGTSGGAASEQFF.

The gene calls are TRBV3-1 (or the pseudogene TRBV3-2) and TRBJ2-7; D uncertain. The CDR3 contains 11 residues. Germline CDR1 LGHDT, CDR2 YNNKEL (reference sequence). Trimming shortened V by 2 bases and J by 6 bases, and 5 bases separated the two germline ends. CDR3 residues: CASSQQAEQYF. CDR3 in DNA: TGTGCCAGCAGCCAACAGGCCGAGCAGTACTTC.

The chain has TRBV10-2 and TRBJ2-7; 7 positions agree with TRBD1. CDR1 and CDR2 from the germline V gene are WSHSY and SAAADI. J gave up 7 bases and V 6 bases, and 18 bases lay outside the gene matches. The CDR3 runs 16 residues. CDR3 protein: CASSPKGGYDSGEQYF. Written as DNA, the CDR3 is TGCGCCAGCAGCCCTAAAGGGGGCTATGACTCGGGGGAGCAGTACTTC.

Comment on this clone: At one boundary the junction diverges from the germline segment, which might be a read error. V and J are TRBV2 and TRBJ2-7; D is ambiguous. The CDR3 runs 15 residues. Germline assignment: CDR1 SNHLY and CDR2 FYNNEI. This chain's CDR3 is CASSERAGASSEQYF. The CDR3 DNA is TGTGCCAGCAGTGAACGGGCAGGAGCTTCCTCCGAGCAGTACTTC.

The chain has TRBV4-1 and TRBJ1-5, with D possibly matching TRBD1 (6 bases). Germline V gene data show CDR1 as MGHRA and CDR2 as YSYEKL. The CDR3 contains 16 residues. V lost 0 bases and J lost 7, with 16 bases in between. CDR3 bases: TGCGCCAGCAGCCAAGAAATATCACAGGGAGCGCAGCCCCAGCATTTT. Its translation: CASSQEISQGAQPQHF.

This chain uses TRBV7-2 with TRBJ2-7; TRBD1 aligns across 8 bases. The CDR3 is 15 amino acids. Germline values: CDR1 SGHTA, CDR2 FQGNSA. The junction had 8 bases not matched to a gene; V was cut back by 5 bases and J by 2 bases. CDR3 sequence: CASSLTPGQAYEQYF. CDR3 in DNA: TGTGCCAGCAGCCTAACACCGGGACAGGCCTACGAGCAGTACTTC.

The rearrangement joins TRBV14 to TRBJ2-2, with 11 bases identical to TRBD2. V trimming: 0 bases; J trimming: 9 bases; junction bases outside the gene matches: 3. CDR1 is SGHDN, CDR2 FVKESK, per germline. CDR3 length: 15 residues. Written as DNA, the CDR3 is TGTGCCAGCAGCCAAGAACTAGCGGGGGCCCGGGAGCTGTTTTTT. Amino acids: CASSQELAGARELFF.

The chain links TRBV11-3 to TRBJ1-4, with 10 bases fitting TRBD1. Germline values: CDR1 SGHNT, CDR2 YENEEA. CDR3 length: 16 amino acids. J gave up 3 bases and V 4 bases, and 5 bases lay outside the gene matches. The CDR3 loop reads CASSSGQGLANEKLFF. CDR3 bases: TGTGCCAGCAGCTCGGGACAGGGGTTAGCTAATGAAAAACTGTTTTTT.

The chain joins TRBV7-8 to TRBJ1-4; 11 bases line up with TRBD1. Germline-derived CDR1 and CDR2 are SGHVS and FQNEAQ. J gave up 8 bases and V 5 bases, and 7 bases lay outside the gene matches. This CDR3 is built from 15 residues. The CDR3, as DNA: TGTGCCAGCAGCCTCGGGGGACAGGGGGAAGAAAAACTGTTTTTT. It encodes CASSLGGQGEEKLFF.

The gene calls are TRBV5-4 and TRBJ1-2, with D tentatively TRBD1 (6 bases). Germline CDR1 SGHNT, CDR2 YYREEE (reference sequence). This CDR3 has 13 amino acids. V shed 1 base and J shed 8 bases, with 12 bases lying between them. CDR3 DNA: TGTGCCAGCAGCTTGATGGGGGCTCAAGGCTACACCTTC. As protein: CASSLMGAQGYTF.

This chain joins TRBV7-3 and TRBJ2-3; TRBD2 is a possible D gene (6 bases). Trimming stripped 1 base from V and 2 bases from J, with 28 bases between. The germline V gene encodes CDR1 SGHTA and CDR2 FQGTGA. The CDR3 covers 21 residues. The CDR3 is CASSLIMGGLRVITDTDTQYF. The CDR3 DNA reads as TGTGCCAGCAGCTTAATAATGGGAGGACTACGAGTCATAACCGACACAGATACGCAGTATTTT.

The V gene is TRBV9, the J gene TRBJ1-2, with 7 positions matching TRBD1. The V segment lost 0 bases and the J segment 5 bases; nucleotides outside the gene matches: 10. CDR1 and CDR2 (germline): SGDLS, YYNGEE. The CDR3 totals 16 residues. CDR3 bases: TGTGCCAGCAGCGTAGAGGCAGGGGGTCTCAAGTATGGCTACACCTTC. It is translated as CASSVEAGGLKYGYTF.

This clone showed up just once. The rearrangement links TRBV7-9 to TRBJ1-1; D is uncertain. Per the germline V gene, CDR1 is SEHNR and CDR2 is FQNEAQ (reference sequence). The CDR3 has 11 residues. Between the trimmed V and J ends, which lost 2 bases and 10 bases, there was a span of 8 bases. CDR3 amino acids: CASSLTDGAFF. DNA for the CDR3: TGTGCCAGCAGCTTAACAGATGGAGCTTTCTTT.